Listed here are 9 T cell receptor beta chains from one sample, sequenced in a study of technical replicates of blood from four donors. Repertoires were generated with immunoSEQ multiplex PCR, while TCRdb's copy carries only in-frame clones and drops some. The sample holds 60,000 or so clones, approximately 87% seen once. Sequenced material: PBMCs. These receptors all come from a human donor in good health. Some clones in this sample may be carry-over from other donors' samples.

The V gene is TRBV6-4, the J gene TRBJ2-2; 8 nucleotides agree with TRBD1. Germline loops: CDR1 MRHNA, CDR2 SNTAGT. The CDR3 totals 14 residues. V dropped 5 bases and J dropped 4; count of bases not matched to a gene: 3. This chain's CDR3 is CASSSDRATGELFF. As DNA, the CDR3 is TGTGCCAGCAGTTCGGACAGGGCCACCGGGGAGCTGTTTTTT.

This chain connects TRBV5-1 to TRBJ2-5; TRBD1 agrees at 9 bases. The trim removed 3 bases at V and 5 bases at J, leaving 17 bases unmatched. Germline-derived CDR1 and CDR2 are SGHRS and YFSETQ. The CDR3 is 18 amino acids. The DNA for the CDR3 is TGCGCCAGCAGCTCAAACCTCCGGGACAGGGAGTCTCGTGAGACCCAGTACTTC. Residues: CASSSNLRDRESRETQYF.

CDR3 nucleotides: TGTGCCAGCAAGGGGGACAGGATTGTCACAGATACGCAGTATTTT. Amino acids: CASKGDRIVTDTQYF. The chain recombines TRBV5-6 with TRBJ2-3; 8 bases are a match to TRBD1. The CDR3 loop spans 15 amino acids. The trim removed 6 bases at V and 2 bases at J, leaving 8 bases unmatched. In germline, CDR1 is SGHDT, CDR2 YYEEEE.

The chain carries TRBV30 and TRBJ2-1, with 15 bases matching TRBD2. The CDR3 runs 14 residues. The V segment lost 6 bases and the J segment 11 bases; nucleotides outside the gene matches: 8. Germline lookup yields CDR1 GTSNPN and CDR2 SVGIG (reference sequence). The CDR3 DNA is TGTGCCTGTGCGCGGACTAGCGGGAGGGCCAAGCAGTTCTTC. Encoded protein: CACARTSGRAKQFF.

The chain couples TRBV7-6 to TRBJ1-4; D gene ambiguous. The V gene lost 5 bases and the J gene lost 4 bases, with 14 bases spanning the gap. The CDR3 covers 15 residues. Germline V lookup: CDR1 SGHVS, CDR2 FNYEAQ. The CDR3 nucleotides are TGTGCCAGCAGCGCGTCGGGGTTGGATAATGAAAAACTGTTTTTT. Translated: CASSASGLDNEKLFF.

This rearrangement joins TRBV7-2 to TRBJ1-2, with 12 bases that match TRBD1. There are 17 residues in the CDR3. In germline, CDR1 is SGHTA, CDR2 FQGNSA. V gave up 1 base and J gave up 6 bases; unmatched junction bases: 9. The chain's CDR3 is CASSLVFYGTGGHGYTF. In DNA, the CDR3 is TGTGCCAGCAGCTTAGTTTTCTATGGGACAGGGGGCCATGGCTACACCTTC.

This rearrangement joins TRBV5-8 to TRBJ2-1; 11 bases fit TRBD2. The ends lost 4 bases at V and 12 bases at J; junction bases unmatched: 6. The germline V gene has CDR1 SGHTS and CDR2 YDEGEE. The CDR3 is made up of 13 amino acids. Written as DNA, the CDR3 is TGTGCCAGCAGCCAAACTAGCGGGGGATGGCAGTTCTTC. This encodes CASSQTSGGWQFF.

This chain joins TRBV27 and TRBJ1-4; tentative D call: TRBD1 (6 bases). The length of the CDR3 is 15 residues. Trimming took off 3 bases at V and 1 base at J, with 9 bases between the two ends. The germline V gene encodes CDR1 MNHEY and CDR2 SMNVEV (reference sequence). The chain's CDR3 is CASSLSTGTNEKLFF. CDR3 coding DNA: TGTGCCAGCAGTTTGTCGACAGGAACTAATGAAAAACTGTTTTTT.

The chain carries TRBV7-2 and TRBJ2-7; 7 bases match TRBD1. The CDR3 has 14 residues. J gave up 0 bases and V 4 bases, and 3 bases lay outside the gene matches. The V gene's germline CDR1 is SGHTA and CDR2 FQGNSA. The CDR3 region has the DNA TGTGCCAGCAGCTCCAGACAGGGCTCCTACGAGCAGTACTTC. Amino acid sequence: CASSSRQGSYEQYF. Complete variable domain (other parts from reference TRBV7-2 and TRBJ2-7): GAGVSQSPSNKVTEKGKDVELRCDPISGHTALYWYRQSLGQGLEFLIYFQGNSAPDKSGLPSDRFSAERTGGSVSTLTIQRTQQEDSAVYLCASSSRQGSYEQYFGPGTRLTVT.